A selection of T cell receptor beta chains follows, all from one sample in a study of long-term antiretroviral therapy in people with HIV. The repertoire was sequenced with immunoSEQ multiplex PCR; TCRdb's copy has only in-frame clones and lacks some. The sample contains over 8,500 clones, around three quarters of which appear only once. The sequencing used unsorted PBMCs, collected at the start of antiretroviral therapy, before treatment. These receptors all come from a man younger than 40 with HIV. Both conserved end residues are part of each CDR3. Each record gives: V gene, J gene, D gene, clone size, CDR3 protein, CDR3 DNA. D genes are given only for firm matches. Size is stated for part of the rows, as once, few or many counts, or as a class when the clone is expanded.

TRBV6-1	TRBJ2-7	TRBD2	-	CASSSSGGSYEQYF	TGTGCCAGCAGTTCGAGCGGGGGCTCCTACGAGCAGTACTTC
TRBV6-4	TRBJ1-5	-	-	CASSEGTNQPQHF	TGTGCCAGCAGTGAAGGAACCAATCAGCCCCAGCATTTT
TRBV5-4	TRBJ2-7	-	-	CASSLADHEQYF	TGTGCCAGCAGCTTGGCCGACCACGAGCAGTACTTC
TRBV5-1	TRBJ2-3	-	-	CASSLSPESSTDTQYF	TGCGCCAGCAGCCTCTCCCCCGAGTCTAGCACAGATACGCAGTATTTT
TRBV29-1	TRBJ1-1	-	-	CSVEERGTEAFF	TGCAGCGTTGAAGAACGGGGAACTGAAGCTTTCTTT
TRBV6-5	TRBJ2-5	-	-	CASTAWQGESETQYF	TGTGCCAGCACGGCATGGCAGGGTGAATCGGAGACCCAGTACTTC
TRBV7-9	TRBJ2-7	-	-	CASSPGVAKYEQYF	TGTGCCAGCAGCCCAGGGGTCGCCAAATACGAGCAGTACTTC
TRBV5-1	TRBJ2-1	-	-	CASSMDIGAHEQFF	TGCGCCAGCAGCATGGACATTGGGGCACATGAGCAGTTCTTC
TRBV5-1	TRBJ2-5	-	-	CASNPRGLQETQYF	TGCGCCAGCAACCCTAGGGGACTTCAAGAGACCCAGTACTTC
TRBV7-2	TRBJ2-1	TRBD1	once	CASSPSGDRAYNEQFF	TGTGCCAGCAGCCCTAGTGGGGACAGAGCCTACAATGAGCAGTTCTTC
TRBV28	TRBJ1-5	-	-	CATPGGESNQPQHF	TGTGCTACCCCGGGGGGGGAGAGCAATCAGCCCCAGCATTTT
TRBV4-3	TRBJ1-2	-	-	CASSPSGRTVYGYTF	TGCGCCAGCAGCCCGTCGGGACGCACGGTCTATGGCTACACCTTC
TRBV4-1	TRBJ2-1	TRBD1	-	CASSQGGTGVPYNEQFF	TGCGCCAGCAGCCAAGGTGGGACAGGGGTCCCCTACAATGAGCAGTTCTTC
TRBV6-5	TRBJ1-1	TRBD1	-	CASSLQTGGLTEAFF	TGTGCCAGCAGTCTCCAAACAGGGGGCCTCACTGAAGCTTTCTTT
TRBV10-2	TRBJ2-7	TRBD2	-	CASSGTSGGYEQYF	TGCGCCAGCAGCGGGACTAGCGGGGGCTACGAGCAGTACTTC
TRBV5-1	TRBJ2-7	TRBD1	-	CASSSRTGSGEQYF	TGCGCCAGCAGTTCTAGGACAGGGTCGGGCGAGCAGTACTTC
TRBV9	TRBJ1-1	TRBD1	-	CASSPWDSQRTEAFF	TGTGCCAGCAGCCCCTGGGACAGCCAACGCACTGAAGCTTTCTTT
TRBV11-3	TRBJ1-1	-	-	CASSLVGTTEAFF	TGTGCCAGCAGCTTAGTGGGGACGACTGAAGCTTTCTTT
TRBV2	TRBJ2-2	TRBD2	-	CASGRENTGELFF	TGTGCCAGCGGGAGGGAGAACACCGGGGAGCTGTTTTTT
TRBV14	TRBJ1-3	-	-	CASSQAGGGGNTIYF	TGTGCCAGCAGCCAAGCGGGGGGAGGTGGAAACACCATATATTTT
TRBV7-2	TRBJ2-1	-	-	CASSRSTGATYNEQFF	TGTGCCAGCAGCCGGTCGACGGGCGCTACCTACAATGAGCAGTTCTTC
TRBV5-1	TRBJ1-2	-	once	CASSFAGDNYGYTF	TGCGCCAGCAGCTTTGCAGGGGACAACTATGGCTACACCTTC
TRBV18	TRBJ2-3	-	once	CASSPQPTDTQYF	TGTGCCAGCTCCCCCCAACCAACAGATACGCAGTATTTT
TRBV5-1	TRBJ1-2	-	-	CASRPGGGLPGYTF	TGCGCCAGTCGTCCGGGAGGGGGGCTTCCTGGCTACACCTTC
TRBV19	TRBJ1-5	TRBD1	-	CASTPGQGGNQPQHF	TGTGCCAGTACCCCCGGACAGGGTGGCAATCAGCCCCAGCATTTT
TRBV4-1	TRBJ1-1	-	-	CASSLTVAEKGFF	TGCGCCAGCAGCCTCACGGTGGCAGAAAAAGGTTTCTTT
TRBV5-1	TRBJ1-6	-	-	CASSRDGYNSPLHF	TGCGCCAGCAGTCGGGACGGCTATAATTCACCCCTCCACTTT
TRBV7-9	TRBJ2-7	TRBD1	-	CASSDGTAYEQYF	TGTGCCAGCAGCGACGGGACAGCCTACGAGCAGTACTTC
TRBV19	TRBJ2-7	-	-	CASSYQGRKAYEQYF	TGTGCCAGTAGTTATCAGGGTCGGAAGGCCTACGAGCAGTACTTC